The T cell receptor (beta chain) described here comes from a study of vaccination and CD4 T cells after COVID-19. Study information: Overlapping spike peptides of SARS-CoV-2, HCoV-NL63, HCoV-OC43 and HCoV-229E stimulated the cells. General study results and limits: Relatively few convalescent patients were studied; early post-infection timepoints were not included. The rise in median SARS-CoV-2-reactive clonotypes, from around 21 to 38, was not significant.

Germline V gene data show CDR1 as SGHAT and CDR2 as FQNNGV. The CDR3 extends over 13 amino acids. The ends lost 4 bases at V and 14 bases at J; junction bases unmatched: 10. Regarding treatment: approximately 9-day PBMC culture with coronavirus spike peptide pools or control peptides (ViraFEST assay). A note on this clonotype: Its specificity is not known.

CD4+ T cells that had been cultured provided DNA sequenced with the Oncomine TCR Beta short-read assay. CD4+ T cells were cultured, and genomic DNA was extracted from them. MiXCR, run by TCRdb on the PCR reads, gives a single entry per CDR3 protein. In the table there are 12,000 to 15,000 distinct CDR3 sequences, roughly 50% of which are singletons. The rearrangement uses TRBV11-2 and TRBJ1-2, with TRBD1 matching 10 bases. The receptor's source is a human donor who had recovered from COVID-19. Material: CD4+ T cells from blood, cultured in vitro, obtained before SARS-CoV-2 vaccination. Here the CDR3 reads CASSSRDRGSGTF. The CDR3 coding sequence is TGTGCCAGCAGCTCCCGGGACAGGGGATCTGGAACCTTC.